These 17 T cell receptor beta chains originate from one sample sequenced in a study of cytomegalovirus exposure and HLA in healthy donors. The PCR contained 60 Vbeta and 13 Jbeta primers. The assay was immunoSEQ multiplex PCR, and TCRdb's table has in-frame clones only and misses some. The data show more than 110,000 clones, 60% to 80% seen once. The sample comprised PBMCs. These receptors came from a male donor in good health and CMV-seronegative.

The chain carries TRBV19 and TRBJ1-6; D not certain. V lost 3 bases and J lost 11, with 11 bases in between. Germline CDR1 and CDR2: LNHDA and SQIVND (reference sequence). The CDR3 contains 13 residues. The CDR3 loop reads CASSIAGSAPLHF. Written as DNA, the CDR3 is TGTGCCAGTAGTATCGCGGGGTCTGCACCCCTCCACTTT.

The chain combines TRBV7-9 with TRBJ2-5, with TRBD1 as a possible D gene (6 bases). The germline V and J ends were trimmed by 4 bases and 3 bases, with 12 bases remaining between them. Germline V CDR1 and CDR2: SEHNR, FQNEAQ (reference sequence). CDR3 size: 14 residues. The CDR3 region is CASSSGYREETQYF. The DNA for the CDR3 is TGTGCCAGCAGCTCCGGTTACAGGGAAGAGACCCAGTACTTC.

The rearrangement uses TRBV6-1 and TRBJ2-5, with D possibly being TRBD2 (6 bases). V was pared by 3 bases and J by 1 base, with 9 bases between. CDR3 length: 14 residues. Germline CDR1 and CDR2: MNHNS and SASEGT. The CDR3 reads CASSDGGGQETQYF. The CDR3 DNA reads TGTGCCAGCAGTGATGGGGGAGGCCAAGAGACCCAGTACTTC.

The V and J genes are TRBV27 and TRBJ2-5; D is perhaps TRBD2 (6 bases). Matching the DNA end better, TRBJ2-7 makes the J call doubtful. Germline CDR1 and CDR2: MNHEY and SMNVEV (reference sequence). There are 16 residues in the CDR3. For the CDR3, the DNA is TGTGCCAGCAGTCCGTTGGCGGGGTCAGCCCCCTACGAGCAGTACTTC. Translating it yields CASSPLAGSAPYEQYF.

The count of this clone is one. The J gene is TRBJ1-4, the V gene TRBV18; D unclear. Between the trimmed V and J ends, which lost 7 bases and 1 base, there was a span of 13 bases. The CDR3 totals 15 residues. Per the germline V gene, CDR1 is KGHSH and CDR2 is LQKENI. The CDR3 sequence is CASLPSRVTNEKLFF. Written as DNA, the CDR3 is TGTGCCAGCTTACCGTCCCGGGTAACTAATGAAAAACTGTTTTTT.

Here the CDR3 DNA reads TGTGCCAGCAGCTTAGGCGGGGGTTACGAGCAGTACTTC. Encoded protein: CASSLGGGYEQYF. The chain links TRBV7-2 to TRBJ2-7, with TRBD2 matching 7 bases. In germline, CDR1 is SGHTA, CDR2 FQGNSA. This CDR3 region has 13 residues. The V and J ends lost 1 base and 4 bases, in that order; junction bases with no gene match: 1.

CDR3 sequence (DNA): TGCAGCGTTGAATTGAACGGGCAGTTCTTC. It is translated as CSVELNGQFF. The chain joins TRBV29-1 to TRBJ2-1; D uncertain. V lost 2 bases and J lost 12, with 8 bases in between. CDR1 and CDR2 from the germline V gene are SQVTM and ANQGSEA. CDR3 length: 10 amino acids.

This clone was counted a single time. This rearrangement joins TRBV18 to TRBJ1-2; TRBD1 aligns across 8 bases. V trimming: 3 bases; J trimming: 5 bases; junction bases outside the gene matches: 5. CDR1 is KGHSH, CDR2 LQKENI, per germline. This CDR3 spans 14 amino acids. The CDR3 loop is CASSPGQDLYGYTF. The CDR3 nucleotides are TGTGCCAGCTCACCGGGACAGGATCTTTATGGCTACACCTTC.

The V gene is TRBV5-1, the J gene TRBJ1-2; TRBD1 aligns across 7 bases. The trim removed 4 bases at V and 8 bases at J, leaving 11 bases unmatched. CDR1 and CDR2 from the germline V gene are SGHRS and YFSETQ. This CDR3 spans 14 amino acids. The CDR3 nucleotides read TGCGCCAGCAGCCCCCTCGAGGGGGCGACAGGCTACACCTTC. Amino acid sequence: CASSPLEGATGYTF.

With respect to this clone: This specimen includes other DNA sequences encoding the same CDR3. This chain links TRBV18 with TRBJ2-7; TRBD2 aligns across 8 bases. The CDR3 runs 14 residues. Per the germline V gene, CDR1 is KGHSH and CDR2 is LQKENI. J lost 0 bases, V lost 3 bases, and 1 base had no gene match. The CDR3 region is CASSPGLVSYEQYF. CDR3 nucleotides: TGTGCCAGCTCACCGGGACTAGTCTCCTACGAGCAGTACTTC.

The rearrangement uses TRBV5-4 and TRBJ1-4; TRBD1 aligns across 10 bases. This CDR3 has 15 residues. Germline V gives CDR1 SGHNT, CDR2 YYREEE (reference sequence). The J segment lost 4 bases and the V segment lost 4 bases, leaving 4 bases of the junction unmatched. CDR3 amino acids: CASSTGQGGNEKLFF. CDR3 bases: TGTGCCAGCAGCACCGGACAGGGGGGTAATGAAAAACTGTTTTTT.

V and J are TRBV6-6 and TRBJ2-7; weak D call: TRBD1 (5 bases). Per germline, CDR1 MNHNY and CDR2 SVGAGI (reference sequence). This CDR3 is 11 amino acids long. Trimming stripped 6 bases from V and 6 bases from J, with 9 bases between. CDR3 in amino acids: CASSTGSEQYF. CDR3 in DNA: TGTGCCAGCAGCACAGGTTCCGAGCAGTACTTC.

CDR3 bases: TGTGCCAGCAGCACCGCGGATACGCAGTATTTT. As protein: CASSTADTQYF. This rearrangement joins TRBV9 to TRBJ2-3; D is ambiguous. This CDR3 comprises 11 residues. CDR1 and CDR2 (germline): SGDLS, YYNGEE. V lost 4 bases and J 6 bases, leaving 6 bases between the germline ends.

The gene calls are TRBV21-1 and TRBJ2-7; TRBD1, the table's D call, lacks a check against the DNA. TRBV21-1 is flagged as a pseudogene. This CDR3 is 18 amino acids long. The DNA of the CDR3 is TGTGCCAGCAGCAAAGGCAAGGCGAATCAGGGATATGGTTACGAGCAGTACTTC. This translates into CASSKGKANQGYGYEQYF.

V usage is TRBV6-5 and J usage is TRBJ2-3; 14 bases line up with TRBD2. Unmatched junction bases numbered 7, after V lost 10 bases and J lost 7 bases. Germline V gene sequence: CDR1 MNHEY, CDR2 SVGAGI. The length of the CDR3 is 14 residues. The CDR3 loop is CATMRLAGGHTQYF. The CDR3 region has the DNA TGTGCCACCATGCGACTAGCGGGGGGGCATACGCAGTATTTT.

V gene TRBV19 combines with J gene TRBJ2-4; 7 bases align to TRBD1. The CDR3 covers 16 residues. The junction had 13 bases not matched to a gene; V was cut back by 5 bases and J by 6 bases. Germline-derived CDR1 and CDR2 are LNHDA and SQIVND (reference sequence). The CDR3 DNA reads TGTGCCAGTAGTTCTTGGATTACAGGGGAAGGAAACATTCAGTACTTC. Translation gives CASSSWITGEGNIQYF.

The V gene is TRBV7-8, the J gene TRBJ2-2; 7 nucleotides line up with TRBD1. CDR3 size: 17 residues. After removal of 5 bases from V and 7 bases from J, the junction contained 16 bases not matched to a gene. Germline loops: CDR1 SGHVS, CDR2 FQNEAQ. The CDR3 bases are TGTGCCAGCAGCATCGACTGGGACAGCCAAGGTGGCGGGGAGCTGTTTTTT. Its protein product is CASSIDWDSQGGGELFF.